Listed below are T cell receptor beta chains from one sample, sequenced in a study of human T cells and chemical hapten exposure. TCRdb passed the RACE reads through MiXCR, listing each CDR3 protein once. This sample has tens of thousands of distinct CDR3 sequences, with roughly 9.8% found just once. Sample: whole blood, taken in connection with sensitization to the hapten diphenylcyclopropenone (DPC). The receptors come from a man aged 35 to 55 with alopecia areata. Some clones in this sample may be carry-over from other donors' samples. CDR3s include the opening cysteine and the closing phenylalanine or tryptophan. A D gene is named only where the DNA matches it firmly. Rows give clone size only sometimes, using once, few, many, or a class for an expanded clone.

d_call j_call v_call clone_size cdr3_aa cdr3_nt
TRBD2 TRBJ2-7 TRBV28 many CASSPGTTSSYEQYF TGTGCCAGCAGTCCCGGGACTACGAGCTCCTACGAGCAGTACTTC
- TRBJ2-7 TRBV28 many CASTPQGSYEQYF TGTGCCAGCACACCCCAAGGGTCCTACGAGCAGTACTTC
- TRBJ2-5 TRBV7-2 few CASSLGAVVGGETQYF TGTGCCAGCAGCTTAGGTGCGGTTGTCGGGGGAGAGACCCAGTACTTC
- TRBJ2-6 TRBV9 - CASSVAGTFSGANVLTF TGTGCCAGCAGCGTAGCGGGGACATTCTCTGGGGCCAACGTCCTGACTTTC
TRBD2 TRBJ2-1 TRBV4-3 few CASSPGLAVYNEQFF TGCGCCAGCAGCCCAGGACTAGCGGTTTACAATGAGCAGTTCTTC
TRBD1 TRBJ2-1 TRBV24-1 - CATSEPRQGSSYNEQFF TGTGCCACCAGTGAGCCCCGACAGGGAAGTTCCTACAATGAGCAGTTCTTC
TRBD1 TRBJ2-4 TRBV15 few CATSRQGQGELVKNIQYF TGTGCCACCAGCAGACAGGGACAGGGGGAGTTAGTCAAAAACATTCAGTACTTC
TRBD1 TRBJ2-5 TRBV6-5 few CASSYSTGLATQYF TGTGCCAGCAGTTACTCGACAGGGTTGGCGACCCAGTACTTC
- TRBJ2-7 TRBV20-1 - CSARGRAKPAHEQYF TGCAGTGCTAGAGGGCGGGCCAAACCAGCCCACGAGCAGTACTTC
- TRBJ2-1 TRBV13 - CASSERRQDLYNEQFF TGTGCCAGCAGCGAACGAAGACAGGATCTCTACAATGAGCAGTTCTTC
- TRBJ2-2 TRBV24-1 many CATSDIQGGTGELFF TGTGCCACCAGTGACATACAGGGTGGAACCGGGGAGCTGTTTTTT
TRBD2 TRBJ2-5 TRBV29-1 few CSATGTSGQETQYF TGCAGCGCTACCGGGACTAGCGGCCAAGAGACCCAGTACTTC
- TRBJ2-1 TRBV28 - CASSHSLGNEQFF TGTGCCAGCAGTCACAGCTTGGGGAATGAGCAGTTCTTC
- TRBJ1-1 TRBV12-3/TRBV12-4 - CANLPRRAFF TGTGCCAACCTGCCTCGTCGGGCTTTCTTT
TRBD2 TRBJ2-3 TRBV27 - CASSSGLAEMDTQYF TGTGCCAGCAGTTCGGGACTAGCGGAAATGGATACGCAGTATTTT
TRBD1 TRBJ2-7 TRBV7-2 few CASSLVVRQGDSYEQYF TGTGCCAGCAGCTTAGTGGTACGGCAGGGGGACTCCTACGAGCAGTACTTC
- TRBJ2-1 TRBV5-1 - CASGAANEQFF TGCGCCAGCGGGGCTGCCAATGAGCAGTTCTTC
- TRBJ2-4 TRBV11-1 - CASSLWVGDIQYF TGTGCCAGCAGCTTATGGGTTGGAGACATTCAGTACTTC
- TRBJ2-3 TRBV20-1 - CSALRVEGDTQYF TGCAGTGCTCTTCGGGTGGAGGGGGATACGCAGTATTTT
TRBD1 TRBJ1-5 TRBV20-1 - CSAMDRAGNQPQHF TGCAGTGCTATGGACAGGGCCGGCAATCAGCCCCAGCATTTT
- TRBJ2-1 TRBV7-9 - CASSSRRDNEQFF TGTGCCAGCAGCTCCCGGAGGGACAATGAGCAGTTCTTC
- TRBJ2-3 TRBV10-1 - CASSEGLTDTQYF TGCGCCAGCAGTGAGGGCCTCACAGATACGCAGTATTTT
- TRBJ2-1 TRBV29-1 few CSVVYQGLGNEQFF TGCAGCGTTGTCTATCAGGGGTTGGGCAATGAGCAGTTCTTC
- TRBJ2-7 TRBV29-1 few CSVAPGAYEQYF TGCAGCGTTGCCCCGGGAGCCTACGAGCAGTACTTC
- TRBJ2-5 TRBV11-2 few CASSLRPGQETQYF TGTGCCAGCAGCTTACGTCCGGGCCAAGAGACCCAGTACTTC
- TRBJ2-4 TRBV20-1 - CSARAYIEVPSVSKNIQYF TGCAGTGCTAGAGCATACATCGAGGTTCCCAGCGTGTCCAAAAACATTCAGTACTTC
TRBD2 TRBJ2-7 TRBV9 - CASSGTSGYYEQYF TGTGCCAGCAGCGGGACTAGCGGATACTACGAGCAGTACTTC
- TRBJ1-5 TRBV5-5 - CASSLAVGGGQPQHF TGTGCCAGCAGCTTGGCGGTGGGGGGCGGACAGCCCCAGCATTTT
- TRBJ1-1 TRBV7-2 few CASSHIATEAFF TGTGCCAGCAGTCATATAGCCACTGAAGCTTTCTTT
- TRBJ2-3 TRBV29-1 few CSSLTGVSTDTQYF TGCAGCTCCCTGACGGGAGTTAGCACAGATACGCAGTATTTT
- TRBJ2-7 TRBV6-5 few CASGAGSAASYEQYF TGTGCCAGCGGGGCTGGTTCAGCCGCTTCCTACGAGCAGTACTTC
TRBD1 TRBJ1-1 TRBV7-8 - CASSKSRDRANTEAFF TGTGCCAGCAGCAAATCCCGGGACAGAGCGAACACTGAAGCTTTCTTT
TRBD2 TRBJ2-1 TRBV4-1 many CASSGGLAGVNEQFF TGCGCCAGCAGCGGAGGGCTAGCGGGAGTCAATGAGCAGTTCTTC
- TRBJ2-3 TRBV20-1 - CSGKAADTQYF TGCAGTGGAAAGGCCGCGGATACGCAGTATTTT
- TRBJ1-1 TRBV20-1 many CSARGRADTEAFF TGCAGTGCCCGTGGACGGGCGGACACTGAAGCTTTCTTT
TRBD2 TRBJ2-1 TRBV2 - CASSLTSGRPAGFF TGTGCCAGCAGCCTGACTAGCGGGAGGCCCGCAGGGTTCTTC
- TRBJ2-5 TRBV2 few CASSESETQYF TGTGCCAGCAGTGAATCCGAGACCCAGTACTTC
- TRBJ2-1 TRBV6-1 many CASSEAFYEQFF TGTGCCAGCAGTGAAGCATTTTATGAGCAGTTCTTC
- TRBJ2-1 TRBV11-3 few CASSSVPGQFF TGTGCCAGCAGCTCCGTCCCCGGGCAGTTCTTC
- TRBJ2-7 TRBV2 - CASSEPQSPGEQYF TGTGCCAGCAGTGAACCTCAATCTCCCGGGGAGCAGTACTTC
- TRBJ2-6 TRBV18 few CASSPDLGGANVLTF TGTGCCAGCTCACCTGACTTAGGGGGGGCCAACGTCCTGACTTTC
- TRBJ2-7 TRBV6-2/TRBV6-3 many CASSYSASETTGEQYF TGTGCCAGCAGTTACTCGGCGTCGGAGACTACGGGCGAGCAGTACTTC
- TRBJ1-1 TRBV6-5 many CASSSLGAGGPNTEVFF TGTGCCAGCAGTTCCCTAGGGGCGGGGGGGCCGAACACTGAAGTTTTCTTT
TRBD1 TRBJ1-1 TRBV29-1 few CSAEPNRGLEAFF TGCAGCGCTGAGCCTAACAGGGGGCTTGAGGCTTTCTTT